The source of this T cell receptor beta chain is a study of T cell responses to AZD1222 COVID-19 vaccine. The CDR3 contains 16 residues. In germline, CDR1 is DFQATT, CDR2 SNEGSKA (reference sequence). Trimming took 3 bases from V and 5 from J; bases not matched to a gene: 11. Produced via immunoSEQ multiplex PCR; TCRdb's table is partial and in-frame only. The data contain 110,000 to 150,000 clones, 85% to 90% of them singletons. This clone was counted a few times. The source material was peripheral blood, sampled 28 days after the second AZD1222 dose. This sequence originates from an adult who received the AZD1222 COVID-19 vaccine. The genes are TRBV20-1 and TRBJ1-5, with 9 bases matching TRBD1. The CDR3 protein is CSASNSEQGADQPQHF. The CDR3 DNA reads TGCAGTGCTAGTAACTCTGAACAGGGGGCTGATCAGCCCCAGCATTTT.